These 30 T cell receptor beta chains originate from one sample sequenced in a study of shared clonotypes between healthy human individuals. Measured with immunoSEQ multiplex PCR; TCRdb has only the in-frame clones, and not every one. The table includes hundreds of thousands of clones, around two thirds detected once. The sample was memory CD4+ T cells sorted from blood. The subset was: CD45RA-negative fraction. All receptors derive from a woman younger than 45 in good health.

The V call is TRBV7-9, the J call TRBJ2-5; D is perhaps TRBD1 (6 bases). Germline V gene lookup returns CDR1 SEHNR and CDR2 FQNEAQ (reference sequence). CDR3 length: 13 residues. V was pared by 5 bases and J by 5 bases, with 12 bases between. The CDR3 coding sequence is TGTGCCAGCAGCACTCCAGGGGCGGAGACCCAGTACTTC. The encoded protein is CASSTPGAETQYF. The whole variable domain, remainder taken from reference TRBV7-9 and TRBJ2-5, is DTGVSQNPRHKITKRGQNVTFRCDPISEHNRLYWYRQTLGQGPEFLTYFQNEAQLEKSRLLSDRFSAERPKGSFSTLEIQRTEQGDSAMYLCASSTPGAETQYFGPGTRLLVL.

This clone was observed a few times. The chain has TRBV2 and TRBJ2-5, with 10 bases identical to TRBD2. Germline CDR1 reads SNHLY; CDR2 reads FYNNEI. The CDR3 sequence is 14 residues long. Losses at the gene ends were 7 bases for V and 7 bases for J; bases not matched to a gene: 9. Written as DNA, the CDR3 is TGTGCCAGCAAGGGTAGCGGGGGGTTCGGGACCCAGTACTTC. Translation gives CASKGSGGFGTQYF.

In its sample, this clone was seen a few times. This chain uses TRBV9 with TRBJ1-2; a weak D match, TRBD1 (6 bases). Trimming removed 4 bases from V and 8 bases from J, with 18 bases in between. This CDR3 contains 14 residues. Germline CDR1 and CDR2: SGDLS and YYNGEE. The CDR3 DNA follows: TGTGCCAGCAGCTCTACAGGGTTTTCTTACGGCTACACCTTC. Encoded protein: CASSSTGFSYGYTF.

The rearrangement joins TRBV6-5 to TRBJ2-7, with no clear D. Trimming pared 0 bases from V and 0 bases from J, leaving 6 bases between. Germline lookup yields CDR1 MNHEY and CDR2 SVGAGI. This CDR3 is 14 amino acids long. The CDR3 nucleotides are TGTGCCAGCAGTTACTCGATGGGCTCCTACGAGCAGTACTTC. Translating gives CASSYSMGSYEQYF.

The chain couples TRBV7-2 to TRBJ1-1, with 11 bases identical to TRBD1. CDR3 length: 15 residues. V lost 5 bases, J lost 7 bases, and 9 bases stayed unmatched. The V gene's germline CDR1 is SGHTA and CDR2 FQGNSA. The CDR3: CASSIWDRGIIEAFF. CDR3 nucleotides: TGTGCCAGCAGCATTTGGGACAGGGGGATAATTGAAGCTTTCTTT.

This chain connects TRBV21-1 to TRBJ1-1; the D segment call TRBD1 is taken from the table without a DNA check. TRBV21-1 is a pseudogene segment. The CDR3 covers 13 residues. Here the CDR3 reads CASSKRQGAEAFF. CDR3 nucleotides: TGTGCCAGCAGCAAACGGCAGGGCGCTGAAGCTTTCTTT.

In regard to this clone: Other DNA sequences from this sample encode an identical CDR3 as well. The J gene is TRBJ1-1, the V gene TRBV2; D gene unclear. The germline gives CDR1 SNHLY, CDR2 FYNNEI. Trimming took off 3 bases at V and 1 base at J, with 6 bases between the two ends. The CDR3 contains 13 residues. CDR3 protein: CASSDGRNTEAFF. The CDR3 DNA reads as TGTGCCAGCAGTGACGGGAGGAACACTGAAGCTTTCTTT.

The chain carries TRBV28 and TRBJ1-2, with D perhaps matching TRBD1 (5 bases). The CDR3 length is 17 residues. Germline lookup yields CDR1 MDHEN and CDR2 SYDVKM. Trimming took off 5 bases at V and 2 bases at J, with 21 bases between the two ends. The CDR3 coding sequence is TGTGCCAGCAGTCCCCCACGTGCAGGGAGGGCGAACTATGGCTACACCTTC. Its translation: CASSPPRAGRANYGYTF.

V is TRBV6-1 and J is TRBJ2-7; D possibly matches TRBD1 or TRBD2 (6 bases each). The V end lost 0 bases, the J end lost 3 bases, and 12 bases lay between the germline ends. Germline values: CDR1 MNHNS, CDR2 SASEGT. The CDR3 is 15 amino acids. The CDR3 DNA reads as TGTGCCAGCAGTGAAGCGTGGGGGGCGAGCTACGAGCAGTACTTC. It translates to CASSEAWGASYEQYF.

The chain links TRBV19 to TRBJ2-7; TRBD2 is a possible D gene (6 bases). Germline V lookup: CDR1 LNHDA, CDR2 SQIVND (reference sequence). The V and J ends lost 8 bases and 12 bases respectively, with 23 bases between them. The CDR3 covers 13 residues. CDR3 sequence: CASGGTSYTPGYF. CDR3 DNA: TGTGCCAGTGGCGGGACGTCGTACACTCCAGGGTACTTC.

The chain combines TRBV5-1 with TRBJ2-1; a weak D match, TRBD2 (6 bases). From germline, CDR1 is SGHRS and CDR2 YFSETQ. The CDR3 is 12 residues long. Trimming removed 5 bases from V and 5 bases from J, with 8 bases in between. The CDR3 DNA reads TGCGCCAGCAGACCGGGGGACAATGAGCAGTTCTTC. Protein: CASRPGDNEQFF.

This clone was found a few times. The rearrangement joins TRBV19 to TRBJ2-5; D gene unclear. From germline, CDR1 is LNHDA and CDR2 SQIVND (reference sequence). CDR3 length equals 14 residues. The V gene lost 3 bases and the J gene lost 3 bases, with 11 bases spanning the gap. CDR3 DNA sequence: TGTGCCAGTAGTATGTGGTTGGCGGAAGAGACCCAGTACTTC. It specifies CASSMWLAEETQYF.

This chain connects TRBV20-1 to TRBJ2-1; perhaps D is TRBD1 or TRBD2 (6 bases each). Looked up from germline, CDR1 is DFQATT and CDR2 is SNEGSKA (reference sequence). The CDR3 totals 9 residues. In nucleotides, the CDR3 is TGCACCGGGGGCAGGGAGCAGTTCTTC. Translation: CTGGREQFF.

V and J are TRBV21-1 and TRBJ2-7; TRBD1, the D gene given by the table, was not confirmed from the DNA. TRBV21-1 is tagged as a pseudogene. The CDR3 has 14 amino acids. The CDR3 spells CASRHSTGQYEQYF. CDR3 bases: TGTGCCAGTCGACACTCAACAGGGCAGTACGAGCAGTACTTC.

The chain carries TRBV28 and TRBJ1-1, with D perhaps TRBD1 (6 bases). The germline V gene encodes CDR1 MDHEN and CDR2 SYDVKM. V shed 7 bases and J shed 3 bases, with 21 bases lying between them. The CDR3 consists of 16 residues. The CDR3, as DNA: TGTGCCAGCATGGCTGGGGGCCACTCAGTGTACACTGAAGCTTTCTTT. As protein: CASMAGGHSVYTEAFF.

Here the CDR3 DNA reads TGTGCCAGCTCTACTAGCGGGGCCCGGAGCTCCTACAATGAGCAGTTCTTC. The encoded protein is CASSTSGARSSYNEQFF. The J gene is TRBJ2-1, the V gene TRBV27; 10 nucleotides agree with TRBD2. Per germline, CDR1 MNHEY and CDR2 SMNVEV (reference sequence). CDR3 length equals 17 residues. Trimming at V came to 8 bases and at J to 0 bases, leaving 10 bases not matched to a gene.

CDR3 bases: TGTGCCAGCAGTCCGGCGGCACACACTGAAGCTTTCTTT. Residues: CASSPAAHTEAFF. J is TRBJ1-1 and V is TRBV28, with D unclear. The CDR3 is 13 amino acids. Germline V lookup: CDR1 MDHEN, CDR2 SYDVKM. V lost 5 bases and J 3 bases, leaving 10 bases between the germline ends.

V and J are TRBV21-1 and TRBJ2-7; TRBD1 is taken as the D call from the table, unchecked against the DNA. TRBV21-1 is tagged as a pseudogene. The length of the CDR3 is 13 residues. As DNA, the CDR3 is TGTGCCAGCAGCCGGCAGGGTAGGTACGAGCAGTACTTC. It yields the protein CASSRQGRYEQYF.

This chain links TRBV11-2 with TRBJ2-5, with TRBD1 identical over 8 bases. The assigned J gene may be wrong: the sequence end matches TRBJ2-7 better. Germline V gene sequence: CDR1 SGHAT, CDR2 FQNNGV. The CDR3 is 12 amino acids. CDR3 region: CASSRQGYEQYF. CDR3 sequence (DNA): TGTGCCAGCAGCCGACAGGGGTACGAGCAGTACTTC.

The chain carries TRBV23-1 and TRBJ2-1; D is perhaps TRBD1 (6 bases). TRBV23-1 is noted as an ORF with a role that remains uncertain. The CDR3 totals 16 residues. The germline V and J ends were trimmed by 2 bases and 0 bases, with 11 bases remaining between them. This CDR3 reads CASSQETGYSYNEQFF. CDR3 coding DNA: TGCGCCAGCAGTCAAGAGACAGGTTACTCCTACAATGAGCAGTTCTTC.

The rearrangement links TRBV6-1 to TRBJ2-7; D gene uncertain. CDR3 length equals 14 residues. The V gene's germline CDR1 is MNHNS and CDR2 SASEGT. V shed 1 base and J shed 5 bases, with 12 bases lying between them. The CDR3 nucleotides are TGTGCCAGCAGTGAAGTAGCCATCCTGGACGAGCAGTACTTC. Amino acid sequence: CASSEVAILDEQYF.

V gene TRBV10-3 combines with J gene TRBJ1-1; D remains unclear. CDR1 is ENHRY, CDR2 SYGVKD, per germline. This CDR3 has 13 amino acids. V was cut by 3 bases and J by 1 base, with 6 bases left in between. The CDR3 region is CAISESGNTEAFF. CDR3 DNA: TGTGCCATCAGTGAATCAGGGAACACTGAAGCTTTCTTT.

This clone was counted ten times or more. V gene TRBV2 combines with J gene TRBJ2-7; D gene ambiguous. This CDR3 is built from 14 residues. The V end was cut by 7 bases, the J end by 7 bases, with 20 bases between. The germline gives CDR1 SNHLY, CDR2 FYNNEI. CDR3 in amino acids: CASTRLVTQREQYF. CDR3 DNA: TGTGCCAGCACCAGGCTAGTAACCCAAAGAGAGCAGTACTTC.

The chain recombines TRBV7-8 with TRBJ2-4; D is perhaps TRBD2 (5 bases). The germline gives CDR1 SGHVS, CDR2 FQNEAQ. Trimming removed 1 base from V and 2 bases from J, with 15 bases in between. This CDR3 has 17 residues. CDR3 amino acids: CASSLGPAGLTKNIQYF. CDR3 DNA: TGTGCCAGCAGCTTAGGTCCCGCCGGACTGACCAAAAACATTCAGTACTTC.

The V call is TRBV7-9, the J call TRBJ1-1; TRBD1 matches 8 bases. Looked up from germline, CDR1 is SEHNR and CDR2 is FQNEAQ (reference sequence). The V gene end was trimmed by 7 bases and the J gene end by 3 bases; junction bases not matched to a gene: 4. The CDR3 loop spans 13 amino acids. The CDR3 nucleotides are TGTGCCAGCAACTACAGGGGGGACACTGAAGCTTTCTTT. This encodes CASNYRGDTEAFF.

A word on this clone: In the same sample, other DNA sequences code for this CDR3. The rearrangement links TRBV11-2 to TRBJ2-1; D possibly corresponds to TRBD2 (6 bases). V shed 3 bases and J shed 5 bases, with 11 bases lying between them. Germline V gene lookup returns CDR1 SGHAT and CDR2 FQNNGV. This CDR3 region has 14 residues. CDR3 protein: CASSLGTGDNEQFF. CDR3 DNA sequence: TGTGCCAGCAGCTTGGGGACTGGGGACAATGAGCAGTTCTTC.

Here the CDR3 DNA reads TGTGCCAGCAGCCAAGGCAGGGCCAGCGAGCAGTACTTC. Protein sequence: CASSQGRASEQYF. The V call is TRBV14, the J call TRBJ2-7, with D possibly TRBD1 on 5 matching bases. The V gene lost 1 base and the J gene lost 6 bases, with 10 bases spanning the gap. This CDR3 is 13 amino acids long. CDR1 and CDR2 from the germline V gene are SGHDN and FVKESK. The whole variable domain, filled in from reference TRBV14 and TRBJ2-7, reads EAGVTQFPSHSVIEKGQTVTLRCDPISGHDNLYWYRRVMGKEIKFLLHFVKESKQDESGMPNNRFLAERTGGTYSTLKVQPAELEDSGVYFCASSQGRASEQYFGPGTRLTVT.

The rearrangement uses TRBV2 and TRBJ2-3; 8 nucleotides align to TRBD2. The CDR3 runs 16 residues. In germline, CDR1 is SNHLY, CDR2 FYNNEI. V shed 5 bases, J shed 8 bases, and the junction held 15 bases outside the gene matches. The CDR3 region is CASSRTSGVLGSTQYF. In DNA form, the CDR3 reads TGTGCCAGCAGTCGCACTAGCGGAGTGTTGGGAAGTACGCAGTATTTT. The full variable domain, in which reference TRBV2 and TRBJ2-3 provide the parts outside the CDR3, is EPEVTQTPSHQVTQMGQEVILRCVPISNHLYFYWYRQILGQKVEFLVSFYNNEISEKSEIFDDQFSVERPDGSNFTLKIRSTKLEDSAMYFCASSRTSGVLGSTQYFGPGTRLTVL.

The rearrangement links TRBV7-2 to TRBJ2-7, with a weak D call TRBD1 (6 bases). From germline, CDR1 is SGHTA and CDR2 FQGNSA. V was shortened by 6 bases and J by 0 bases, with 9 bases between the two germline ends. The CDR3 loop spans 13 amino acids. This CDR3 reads CASRRGSSYEQYF. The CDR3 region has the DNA TGTGCCAGCAGGAGGGGGAGCTCCTACGAGCAGTACTTC.

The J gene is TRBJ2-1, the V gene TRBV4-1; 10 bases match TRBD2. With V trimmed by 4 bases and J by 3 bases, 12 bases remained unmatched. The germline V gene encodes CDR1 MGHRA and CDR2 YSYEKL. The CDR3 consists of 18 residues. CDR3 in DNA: TGCGCCAGCAGCCTCTCAGGAGGTAGCGGGAGGAGCTACAATGAGCAGTTCTTC. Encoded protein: CASSLSGGSGRSYNEQFF.